This T cell receptor (beta chain) comes out of a study of regulatory T cells in long-lasting Graves disease. Study overall: The term persistent Graves' disease signified upward of 5 years on antithyroid drugs with positive TSH receptor antibodies.

This CDR3 is 12 amino acids long. Trimming stripped 1 base from V and 7 bases from J, with 10 bases between. Germline V gene data show CDR1 as DFQATT and CDR2 as SNEGSKA (reference sequence). This clonotype has just a few counts. Its antigen is still unknown. Whole-study findings and limits: Peripheral blood was the sole material, not thyroid tissue.

Time point of the sample: persistent/refractory GD, antithyroid drugs over 5 years with positive TRAb. Researchers made the TCR library from RNA that was extracted from PBMCs. According to the study, TCR beta libraries were built with iRepertoire HTBI primers and CDR3-region Arm-PCR. TCRdb reprocessed the multiplex PCR reads via MiXCR and lists one record per CDR3 protein. This sample has more than 300,000 distinct CDR3 sequences, with roughly 23% found just once. Here the sequenced sample was peripheral blood mononuclear cells (PBMCs), taken when the disease was refractory, from a patient treated with antithyroid drugs. The chain is built from TRBV20-1 and TRBJ1-1; D ambiguous. This sequence originates from a woman in her thirties or forties with Graves disease. CDR3 amino acids: CSARGGRDEAFF. In nucleotides, the CDR3 is TGCAGTGCTAGAGGAGGAAGGGATGAAGCTTTCTTT.